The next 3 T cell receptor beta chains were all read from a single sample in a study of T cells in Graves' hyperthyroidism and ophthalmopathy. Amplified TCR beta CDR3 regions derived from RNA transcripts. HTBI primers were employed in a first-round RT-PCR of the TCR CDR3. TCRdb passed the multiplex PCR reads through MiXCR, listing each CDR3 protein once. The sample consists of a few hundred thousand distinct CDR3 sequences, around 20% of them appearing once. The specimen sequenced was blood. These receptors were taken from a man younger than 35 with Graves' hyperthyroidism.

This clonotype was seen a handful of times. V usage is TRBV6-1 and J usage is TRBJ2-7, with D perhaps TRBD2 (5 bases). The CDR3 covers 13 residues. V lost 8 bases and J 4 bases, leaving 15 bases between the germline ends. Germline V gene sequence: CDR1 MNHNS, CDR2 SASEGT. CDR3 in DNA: TGTGCCAGCGCAGACTCTAGCTGGTACGAGCAGTACTTC. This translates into CASADSSWYEQYF.

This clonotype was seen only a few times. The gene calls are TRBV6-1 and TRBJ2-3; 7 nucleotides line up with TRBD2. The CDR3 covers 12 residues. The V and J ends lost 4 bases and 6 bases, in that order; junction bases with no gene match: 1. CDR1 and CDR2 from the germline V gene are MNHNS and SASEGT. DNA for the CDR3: TGTGCCAGCAGTGCACTAGCGGATACGCAGTATTTT. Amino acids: CASSALADTQYF.

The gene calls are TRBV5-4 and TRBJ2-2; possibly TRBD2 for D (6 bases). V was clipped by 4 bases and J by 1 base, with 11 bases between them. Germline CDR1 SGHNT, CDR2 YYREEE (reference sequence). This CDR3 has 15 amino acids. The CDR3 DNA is TGTGCCAGCAGCGAAGGGACTTTGAACACCGGGGAGCTGTTTTTT. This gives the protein CASSEGTLNTGELFF.